This T cell receptor (beta chain) was recovered during a study of blood T cell repertoires in COVID-19. Study as a whole: Collection of acute and convalescent COVID-19 samples took place in the United States, Italy and Spain. In each case, the material was cDNA or gDNA derived from T cells, B-cell-depleted T cells, or PBMCs.

The protocol was immunoSEQ multiplex PCR, while the TCRdb copy is restricted to in-frame clones and leaves out a portion. The sample has around 160,000 clones, 88% seen once. The sequence was obtained from a human donor in a cohort sampled during active COVID-19. Sequenced sample: peripheral blood.

DNA for the CDR3: TGCGCCAGCAGCTTTAGGACAGGAAACACCGGGGAGCTGTTTTTT. Encoded protein: CASSFRTGNTGELFF. The rearrangement joins TRBV5-1 to TRBJ2-2, with 7 bases aligning to TRBD1. With V trimmed by 2 bases and J by 2 bases, 3 bases remained unmatched. From germline, CDR1 is SGHRS and CDR2 YFSETQ. The CDR3 spans 15 residues. Using reference TRBV5-1 and TRBJ2-2 for the parts outside the CDR3, the full variable domain is KAGVTQTPRYLIKTRGQQVTLSCSPISGHRSVSWYQQTPGQGLQFLFEYFSETQRNKGNFPGRFSGRQFSNSRSEMNVSTLELGDSALYLCASSFRTGNTGELFFGEGSRLTVL.